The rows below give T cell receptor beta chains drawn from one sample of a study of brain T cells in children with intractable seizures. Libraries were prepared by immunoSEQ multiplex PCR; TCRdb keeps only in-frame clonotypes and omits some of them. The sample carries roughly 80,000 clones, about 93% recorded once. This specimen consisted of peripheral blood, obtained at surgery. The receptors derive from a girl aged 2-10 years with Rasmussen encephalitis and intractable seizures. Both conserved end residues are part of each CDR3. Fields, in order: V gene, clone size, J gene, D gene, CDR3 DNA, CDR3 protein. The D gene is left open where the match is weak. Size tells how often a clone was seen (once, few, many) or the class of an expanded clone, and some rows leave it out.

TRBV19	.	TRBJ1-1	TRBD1	TGTGCCAGTAGTAGAGTGACAGGGGTGTATTCTGAAGCTTTCTTT	CASSRVTGVYSEAFF
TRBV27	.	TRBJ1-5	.	TGTGCCAGCAGTTCCTTTCGGGACGGGCGAGGGGATATAGATCAGCCCCAGCATTTT	CASSSFRDGRGDIDQPQHF
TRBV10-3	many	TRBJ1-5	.	TGTGCCATCGGACCTCGCAATCAGCCCCAGCATTTT	CAIGPRNQPQHF
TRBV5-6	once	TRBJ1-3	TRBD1	TGTGCCAGCAATATAGGACAGGATCTGAGAGGAAACACCATATATTTT	CASNIGQDLRGNTIYF
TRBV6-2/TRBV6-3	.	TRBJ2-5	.	TGTGCCAGCAGTTGGCCAGGGGCGGGGGAGACCCAGTACTTC	CASSWPGAGETQYF
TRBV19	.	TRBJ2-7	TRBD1	TGTGCCAGTAGTTCGGGACAGACCTTCTACGAGCAGTACTTC	CASSSGQTFYEQYF
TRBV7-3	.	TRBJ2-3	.	TGTGCCAGCAGCTTGGGCTCGAGAGGGGATACGCAGTATTTT	CASSLGSRGDTQYF
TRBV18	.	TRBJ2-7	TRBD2	TGTGCCGGCACTAGCGGGAGTGGTTACGAGCAGTACTTC	CAGTSGSGYEQYF
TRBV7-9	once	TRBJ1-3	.	TGTGCCAGCCGAGGGAGTTCGGGAAACACCATATATTTT	CASRGSSGNTIYF
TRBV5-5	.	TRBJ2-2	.	TGTGCCAGCAGCTTGGATTCTTGGACCGGGGAGCTGTTTTTT	CASSLDSWTGELFF
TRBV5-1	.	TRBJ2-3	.	TGCGCCAGCAGCAGTTCGGCAGATACGCAGTATTTT	CASSSSADTQYF
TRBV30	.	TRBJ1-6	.	TGTGCCTGGAGCCGCGGGGTCAATTCACCCCTCCACTTT	CAWSRGVNSPLHF
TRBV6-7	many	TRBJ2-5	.	TGTGCCAGCACCCACCGACCGGGTTTGGAGACCCAGTACTTC	CASTHRPGLETQYF
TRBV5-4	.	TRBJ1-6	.	TGTGCCAGCAGCGTACAGGGCTACTATAATTCACCCCTCCACTTT	CASSVQGYYNSPLHF
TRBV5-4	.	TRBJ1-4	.	TGTGCCAGCAGTCCACCGGGAGCCCGGAAAAAAGAACTGTTTTTT	CASSPPGARKKELFF
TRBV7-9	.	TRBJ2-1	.	TGTGCCAGCACCAGCGGAAGCTCCTACAATGAGCAGTTCTTC	CASTSGSSYNEQFF
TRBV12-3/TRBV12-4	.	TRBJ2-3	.	TGTGCCAGCGGCTCTGGTGGGGGCGATACGCAGTATTTT	CASGSGGGDTQYF
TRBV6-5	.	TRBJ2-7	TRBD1	TGTGCCAGCAGATCTCCCGGGACAGGGGAGTACGAGCAGTACTTC	CASRSPGTGEYEQYF
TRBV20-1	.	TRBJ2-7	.	TGCAGTGCTAGTAAAGGCGCCCTTTCCTACGAGCAGTACTTC	CSASKGALSYEQYF
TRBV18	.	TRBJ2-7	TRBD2	TGTGCCAGCTCACCGGGACTAGCGGGACGGTACGAGCAGTACTTC	CASSPGLAGRYEQYF
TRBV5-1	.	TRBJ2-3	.	TGCGCCAGCAGCTTGGCCCGGGGGCGAACAGATACGCAGTATTTT	CASSLARGRTDTQYF
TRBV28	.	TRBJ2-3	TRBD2	TGTGCCAGCAGTTTATTCGTCAGCGGGGCTGGGGATACGCAGTATTTT	CASSLFVSGAGDTQYF
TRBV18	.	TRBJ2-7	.	TGTGCCAGCTCACCACAGGGGCCGCGCTACGAGCAGTACTTC	CASSPQGPRYEQYF
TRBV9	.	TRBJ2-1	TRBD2	TGTGCCAGCAGCGTAGATACTAGCGGGGGTGCTTACAATGAGCAGTTCTTC	CASSVDTSGGAYNEQFF
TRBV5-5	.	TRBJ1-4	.	TGTGCCAGCAGCTCAGTCTCGCAGGCGGGGGAAAAACTGTTTTTT	CASSSVSQAGEKLFF
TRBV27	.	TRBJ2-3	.	TGTGCCAGCAGTCCCTCCTCCCCCCGGGGATATACGCAGTATTTT	CASSPSSPRGYTQYF
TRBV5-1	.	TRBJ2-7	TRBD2	TGCGCCAGCAGCTTGGGGGGACTAGCGGGTACCTACGAGCAGTACTTC	CASSLGGLAGTYEQYF
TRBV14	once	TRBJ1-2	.	TGTGCCAGCAGCCGGCGGGGCTATGGCTACACCTTC	CASSRRGYGYTF
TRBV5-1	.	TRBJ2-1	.	TGCGCCAGCAGCTTGGCTGGGGGCGAGCAGTTCTTC	CASSLAGGEQFF
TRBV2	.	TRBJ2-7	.	TGTGCCACCGGACCGGGCGCCTACGAGCAGTACTTC	CATGPGAYEQYF
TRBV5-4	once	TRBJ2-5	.	TGTGCCAGCAGCTTCTCGGTCCGGGGGCAAGAGACCCAGTACTTC	CASSFSVRGQETQYF
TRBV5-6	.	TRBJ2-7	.	TGTGCCAGCAGCTTCTTCTACACCGGGCTCGAGCAGTACTTC	CASSFFYTGLEQYF
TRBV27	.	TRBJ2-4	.	TGTGCCAGCAGTCGGTTCCAGGGGATAGCCAAAAACATTCAGTACTTC	CASSRFQGIAKNIQYF
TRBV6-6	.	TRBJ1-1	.	TGTGCCAGCACCTGGGGGGACACTGAAGCTTTCTTT	CASTWGDTEAFF
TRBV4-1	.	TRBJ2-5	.	TGCGCCAGCAGCCATCCAGGGGGGCCCTCGGAGACCCAGTACTTC	CASSHPGGPSETQYF
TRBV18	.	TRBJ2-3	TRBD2	TGTGCCAGCTCACCACGGGCGAGCGGGGGGGCCACAGATACGCAGTATTTT	CASSPRASGGATDTQYF
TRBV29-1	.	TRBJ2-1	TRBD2	TGCAGTTTAATACGGGAGGGATCCTACAATGAGCAGTTCTTC	CSLIREGSYNEQFF
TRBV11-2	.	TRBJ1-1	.	TGTGCCAGCAGCTTAAGATGGGGGGAGGCTTTCTTT	CASSLRWGEAFF
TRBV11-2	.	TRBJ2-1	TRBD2	TGTGCCAGCAGCCCCATAGCGGGGCCCTCGTATGAGCAGTTCTTC	CASSPIAGPSYEQFF
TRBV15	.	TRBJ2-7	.	TGTGCCACCAGCAGAGTAGGGGGGGCCGACGAGCAGTACTTC	CATSRVGGADEQYF
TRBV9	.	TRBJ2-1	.	TGTGCCAGCAGTACGGGGGGCCAATACAATGAGCAGTTCTTC	CASSTGGQYNEQFF
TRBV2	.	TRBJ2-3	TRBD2	TGTGCCAGCAGTGAAGGCGGGCGGGGGGTCACAGATACGCAGTATTTT	CASSEGGRGVTDTQYF
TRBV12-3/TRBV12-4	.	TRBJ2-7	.	TGTGCCAGCAGTTTTATCTGGGGCGAGCAGTACTTC	CASSFIWGEQYF
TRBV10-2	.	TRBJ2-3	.	TGCGCCAGCGAAAGAACAGATACGCAGTATTTT	CASERTDTQYF
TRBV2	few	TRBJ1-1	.	TGTGCCAGCAGTGAATGGCAGCTGAACACTGAAGCTTTCTTT	CASSEWQLNTEAFF
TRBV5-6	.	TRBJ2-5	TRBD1	TGTGCCAGCAAGACCCCCGGGACAGGGGGCGAGACCCAGTACTTC	CASKTPGTGGETQYF
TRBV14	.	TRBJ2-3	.	TGTGCCAGCAGCCAAGTCTGGAGGGGGTACCTTAACACAGATACGCAGTATTTT	CASSQVWRGYLNTDTQYF